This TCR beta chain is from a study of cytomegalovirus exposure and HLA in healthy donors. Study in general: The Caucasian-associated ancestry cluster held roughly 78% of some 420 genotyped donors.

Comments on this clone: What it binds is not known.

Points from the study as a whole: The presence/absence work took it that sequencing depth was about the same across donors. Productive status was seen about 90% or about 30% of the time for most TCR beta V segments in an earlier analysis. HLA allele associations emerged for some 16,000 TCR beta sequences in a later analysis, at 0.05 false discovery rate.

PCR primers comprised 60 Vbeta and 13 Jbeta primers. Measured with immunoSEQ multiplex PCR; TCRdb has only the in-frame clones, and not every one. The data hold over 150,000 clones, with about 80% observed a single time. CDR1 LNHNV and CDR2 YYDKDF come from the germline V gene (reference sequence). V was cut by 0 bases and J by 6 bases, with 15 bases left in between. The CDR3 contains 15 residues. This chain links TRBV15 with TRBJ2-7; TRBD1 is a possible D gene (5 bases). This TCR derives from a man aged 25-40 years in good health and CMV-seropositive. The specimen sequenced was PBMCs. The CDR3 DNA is TGTGCCACCAGCAGAGATTTAAGAACAGGCCGCGAGCAGTACTTC. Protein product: CATSRDLRTGREQYF.